This T cell receptor beta chain was sequenced in a study of shared clonotypes between healthy human individuals. Overall study: Plates per donor: three CD4 naive, three CD4 memory, two CD8 naive, one CD8 memory.

This CDR3 contains 15 residues. Trimming shortened V by 6 bases and J by 7 bases, and 19 bases separated the two germline ends. Per germline, CDR1 SGHRS and CDR2 YFSETQ. This table comes from immunoSEQ multiplex PCR, and its TCRdb copy is limited to in-frame clones, with some not included. Altogether about 1 million clones are present, about 75% being singletons, with the ten largest covering roughly 1.4%. The rearrangement uses TRBV5-1 and TRBJ2-2; TRBD2 is a possible D gene (6 bases). This receptor was identified in a man aged 18 to 29 in good health. Sequencing used memory CD4+ T cells sorted from blood. The subset: CD45RA-negative fraction. The CDR3 sequence: CASNWNTGVVGELFF. The CDR3 bases are TGCGCCAGCAATTGGAACACGGGAGTAGTCGGGGAGCTGTTTTTT.